This entry is about one T cell receptor (beta chain). The data derive from a study of cytotoxic CD8 clonotypes in ibrutinib-treated CLL. V shed 1 base and J shed 4 bases, with 6 bases lying between them. The CDR3 has 13 residues. Per the germline V gene, CDR1 is SGDLS and CDR2 is YYNGEE. Only in-frame clones appear in the TCRdb table, and some are missing; sequencing was by immunoSEQ multiplex PCR. The repertoire holds some 300,000 clones, approximately 80% seen once, with 6.7% in the top ten. Frozen-stored PBMCs produced around 2.2 micrograms of genomic DNA for TCR beta libraries. The chain is built from TRBV9 and TRBJ2-1; D gene uncertain. This material consisted of PBMCs, taken before ibrutinib treatment. The origin of this receptor is a human donor with chronic lymphocytic leukemia. CDR3 loop: CASSVTSYNEQFF. DNA of the CDR3: TGTGCCAGCAGCGTAACCAGTTACAATGAGCAGTTCTTC.